This T cell receptor beta chain is drawn from a study of blood T cell repertoires in COVID-19. Profiling relied on immunoSEQ multiplex PCR, and the TCRdb table lists in-frame clones only, not all of them. The repertoire consists of about 160,000 clones, with approximately 85% occurring once and the leading ten covering 6.5% to 7.5%. The sequence was collected from an elderly man with COVID-19, enrolled during active disease. Sequencing input: peripheral blood.

DNA of the CDR3: TGTGCCAGCAGCGTAGGCAGATTCACAGATACGCAGTATTTT. Its translation: CASSVGRFTDTQYF. V and J are TRBV9 and TRBJ2-3; D is ambiguous. Germline lookup yields CDR1 SGDLS and CDR2 YYNGEE. Trimming pared 0 bases from V and 2 bases from J, leaving 7 bases between. This CDR3 region has 14 residues.